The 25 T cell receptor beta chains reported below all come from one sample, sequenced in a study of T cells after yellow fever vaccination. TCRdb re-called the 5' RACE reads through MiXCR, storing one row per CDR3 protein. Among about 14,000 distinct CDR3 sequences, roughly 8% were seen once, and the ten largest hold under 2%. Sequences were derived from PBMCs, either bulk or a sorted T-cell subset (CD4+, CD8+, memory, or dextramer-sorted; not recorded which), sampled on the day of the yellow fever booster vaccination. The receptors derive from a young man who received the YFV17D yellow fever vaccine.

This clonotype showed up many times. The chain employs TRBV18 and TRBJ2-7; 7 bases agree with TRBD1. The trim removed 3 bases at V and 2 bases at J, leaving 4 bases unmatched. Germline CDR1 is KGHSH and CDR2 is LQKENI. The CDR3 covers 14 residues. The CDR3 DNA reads TGTGCCAGCTCACCGAGACAGGGCACCTACGAGCAGTACGTC. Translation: CASSPRQGTYEQYV.

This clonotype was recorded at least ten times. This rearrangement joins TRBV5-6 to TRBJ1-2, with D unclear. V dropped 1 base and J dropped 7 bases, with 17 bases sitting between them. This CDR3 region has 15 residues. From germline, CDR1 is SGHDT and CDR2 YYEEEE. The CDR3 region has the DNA TGTGCCAGCAGCTTGTTGGGCGGAATGGGTTTTGGCTACACCTTC. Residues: CASSLLGGMGFGYTF.

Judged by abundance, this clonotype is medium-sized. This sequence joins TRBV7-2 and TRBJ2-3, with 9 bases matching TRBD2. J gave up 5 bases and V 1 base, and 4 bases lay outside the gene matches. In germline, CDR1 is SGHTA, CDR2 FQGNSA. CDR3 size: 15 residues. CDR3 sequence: CASSLVAGAGDTQYF. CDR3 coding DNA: TGTGCCAGCAGCTTAGTAGCGGGGGCGGGAGATACGCAGTATTTT.

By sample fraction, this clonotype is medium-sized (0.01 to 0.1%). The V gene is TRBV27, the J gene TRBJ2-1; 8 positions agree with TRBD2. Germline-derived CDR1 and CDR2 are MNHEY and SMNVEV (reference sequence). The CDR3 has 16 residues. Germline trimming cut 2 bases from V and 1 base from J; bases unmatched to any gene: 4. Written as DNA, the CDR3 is TGTGCCAGCAGTTTACGGCGGGGGGATTCCTACAATGAGCAGTTCTTC. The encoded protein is CASSLRRGDSYNEQFF.

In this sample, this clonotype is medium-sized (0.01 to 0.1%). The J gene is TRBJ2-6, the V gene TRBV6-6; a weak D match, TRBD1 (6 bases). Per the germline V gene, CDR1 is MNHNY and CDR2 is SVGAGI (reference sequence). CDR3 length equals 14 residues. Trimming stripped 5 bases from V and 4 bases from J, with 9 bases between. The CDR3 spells CASSRDNGANVLTF. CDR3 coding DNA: TGTGCCAGCAGTAGGGACAACGGGGCCAACGTCCTGACTTTC.

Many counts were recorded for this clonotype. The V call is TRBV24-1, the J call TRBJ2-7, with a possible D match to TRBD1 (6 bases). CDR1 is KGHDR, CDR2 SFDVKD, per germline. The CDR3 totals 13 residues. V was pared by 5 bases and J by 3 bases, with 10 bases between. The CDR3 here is CATSVAGDYEQYV. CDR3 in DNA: TGTGCCACCAGTGTAGCAGGGGACTACGAGCAGTACGTC.

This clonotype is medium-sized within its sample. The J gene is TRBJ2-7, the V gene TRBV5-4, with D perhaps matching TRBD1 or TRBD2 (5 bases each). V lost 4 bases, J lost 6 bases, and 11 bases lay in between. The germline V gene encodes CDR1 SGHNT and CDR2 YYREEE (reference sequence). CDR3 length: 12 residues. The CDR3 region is CASSRDRGEQYF. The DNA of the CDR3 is TGTGCCAGCAGCCGGGACCGAGGCGAGCAGTACTTC.

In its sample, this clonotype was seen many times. In DNA form, the CDR3 reads TGTGCCAGCAGCGTAGCTTACCGGGGCGGGGAGCTGTTTTTT. Translated: CASSVAYRGGELFF. V gene TRBV9 combines with J gene TRBJ2-2; maybe TRBD2 (5 bases). In germline, CDR1 is SGDLS, CDR2 YYNGEE. This CDR3 is 14 amino acids long. Trimming stripped 0 bases from V and 7 bases from J, with 10 bases between. Together with reference TRBV9 and TRBJ2-2, the CDR3 gives the full variable domain: DSGVTQTPKHLITATGQRVTLRCSPRSGDLSVYWYQQSLDQGLQFLIQYYNGEERAKGNILERFSAQQFPDLHSELNLSSLELGDSALYFCASSVAYRGGELFFGEGSRLTVL.

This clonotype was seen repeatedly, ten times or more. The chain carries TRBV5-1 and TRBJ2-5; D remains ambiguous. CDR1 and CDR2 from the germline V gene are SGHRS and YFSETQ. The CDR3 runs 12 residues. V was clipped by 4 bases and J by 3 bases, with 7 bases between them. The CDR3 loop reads CASSMTEETQYF. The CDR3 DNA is TGCGCCAGCAGCATGACTGAAGAGACCCAGTACTTC.

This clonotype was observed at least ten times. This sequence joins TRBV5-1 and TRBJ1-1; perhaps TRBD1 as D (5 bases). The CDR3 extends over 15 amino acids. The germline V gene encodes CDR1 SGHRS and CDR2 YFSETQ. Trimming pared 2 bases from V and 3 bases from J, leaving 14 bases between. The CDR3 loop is CASSLARDLYTEAFF. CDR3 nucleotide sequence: TGCGCCAGCAGCTTAGCCCGGGACTTGTACACTGAAGCTTTCTTT.

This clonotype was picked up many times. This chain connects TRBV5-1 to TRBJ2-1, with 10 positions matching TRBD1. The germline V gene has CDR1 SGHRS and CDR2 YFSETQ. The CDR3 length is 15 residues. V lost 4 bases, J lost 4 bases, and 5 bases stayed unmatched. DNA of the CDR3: TGCGCCAGCAGCCTGACAGGGGGCGCTTACAATGAGCAGTTCTTC. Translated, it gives CASSLTGGAYNEQFF.

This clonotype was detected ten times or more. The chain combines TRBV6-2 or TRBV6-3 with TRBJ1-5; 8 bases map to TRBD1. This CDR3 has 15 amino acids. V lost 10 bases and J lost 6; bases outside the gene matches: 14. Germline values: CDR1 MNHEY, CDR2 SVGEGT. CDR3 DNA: TGTGCCACCGCATTTCCAGGGGGCGTCGGTCAGCCCCAGCATTTT. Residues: CATAFPGGVGQPQHF.

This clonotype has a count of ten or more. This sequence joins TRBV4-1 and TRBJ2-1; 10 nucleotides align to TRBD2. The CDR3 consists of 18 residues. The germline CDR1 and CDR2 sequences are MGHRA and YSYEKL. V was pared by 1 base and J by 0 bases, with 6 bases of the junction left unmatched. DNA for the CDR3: TGCGCCAGCAGCCAAGCCCTAGCGGGGGCGTTCTCCTACAATGAGCAGTTCTTC. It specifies CASSQALAGAFSYNEQFF.

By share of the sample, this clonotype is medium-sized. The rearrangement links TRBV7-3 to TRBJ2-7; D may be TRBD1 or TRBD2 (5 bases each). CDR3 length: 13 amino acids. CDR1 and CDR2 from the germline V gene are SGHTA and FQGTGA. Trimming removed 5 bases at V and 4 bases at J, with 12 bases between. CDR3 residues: CASSRDAGYEQYF. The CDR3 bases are TGTGCCAGCAGCCGGGACGCCGGATACGAGCAGTACTTC.

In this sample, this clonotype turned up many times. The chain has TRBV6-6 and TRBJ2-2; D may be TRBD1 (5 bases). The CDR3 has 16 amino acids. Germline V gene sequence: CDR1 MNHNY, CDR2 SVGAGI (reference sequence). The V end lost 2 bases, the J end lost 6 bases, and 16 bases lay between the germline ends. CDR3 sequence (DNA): TGTGCCAGCAGTTACCGGGCAGGGAACCCCCCCGGGGAGCTGTTTTTT. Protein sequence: CASSYRAGNPPGELFF.

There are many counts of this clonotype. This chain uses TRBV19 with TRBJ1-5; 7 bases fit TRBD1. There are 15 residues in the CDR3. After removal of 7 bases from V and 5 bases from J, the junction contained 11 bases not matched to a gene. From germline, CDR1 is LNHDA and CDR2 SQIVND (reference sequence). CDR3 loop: CASTVGQVGYQPQHF. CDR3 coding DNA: TGTGCCAGTACCGTCGGACAGGTTGGCTATCAGCCCCAGCATTTT.

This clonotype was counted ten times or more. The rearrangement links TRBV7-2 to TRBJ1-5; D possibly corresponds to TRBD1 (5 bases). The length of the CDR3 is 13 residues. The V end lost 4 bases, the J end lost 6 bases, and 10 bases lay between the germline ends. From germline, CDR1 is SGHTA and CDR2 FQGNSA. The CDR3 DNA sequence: TGTGCCAGCAGCTACAGGACTACTCAGCCCCAGCATTTT. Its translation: CASSYRTTQPQHF. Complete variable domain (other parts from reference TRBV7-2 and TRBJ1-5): GAGVSQSPSNKVTEKGKDVELRCDPISGHTALYWYRQSLGQGLEFLIYFQGNSAPDKSGLPSDRFSAERTGGSVSTLTIQRTQQEDSAVYLCASSYRTTQPQHFGDGTRLSIL.

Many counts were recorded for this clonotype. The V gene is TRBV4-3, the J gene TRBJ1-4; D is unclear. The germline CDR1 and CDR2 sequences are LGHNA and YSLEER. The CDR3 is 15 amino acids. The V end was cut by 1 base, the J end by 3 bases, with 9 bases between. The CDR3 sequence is CASSQVGYSNEKLFF. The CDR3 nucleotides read TGCGCCAGCAGCCAAGTGGGCTATTCTAATGAAAAACTGTTTTTT.

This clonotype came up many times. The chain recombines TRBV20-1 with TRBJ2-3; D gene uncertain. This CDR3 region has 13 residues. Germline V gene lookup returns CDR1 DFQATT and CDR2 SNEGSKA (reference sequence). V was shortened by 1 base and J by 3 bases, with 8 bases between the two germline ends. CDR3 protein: CSARGTETDTQYF. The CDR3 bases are TGCAGTGCTAGAGGGACGGAAACAGATACGCAGTATTTT.

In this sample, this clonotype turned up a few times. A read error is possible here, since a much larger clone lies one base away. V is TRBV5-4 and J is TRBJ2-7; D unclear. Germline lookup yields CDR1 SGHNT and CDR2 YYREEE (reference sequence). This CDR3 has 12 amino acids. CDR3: CASSLIGTERYF. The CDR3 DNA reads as TGTGCCAGCAGCTTGATAGGAACCGAGCGGTACTTC.

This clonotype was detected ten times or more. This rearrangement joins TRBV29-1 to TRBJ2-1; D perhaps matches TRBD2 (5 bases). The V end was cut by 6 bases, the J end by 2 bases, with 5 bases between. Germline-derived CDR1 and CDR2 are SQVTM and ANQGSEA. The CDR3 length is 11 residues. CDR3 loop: CSVGAYNEQFF. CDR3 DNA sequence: TGCAGCGTGGGAGCCTACAATGAGCAGTTCTTC.

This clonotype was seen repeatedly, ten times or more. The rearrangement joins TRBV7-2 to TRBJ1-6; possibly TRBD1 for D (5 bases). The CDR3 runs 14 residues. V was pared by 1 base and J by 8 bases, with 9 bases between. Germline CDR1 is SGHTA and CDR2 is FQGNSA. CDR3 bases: TGTGCCAGCAGCTTAGATCTCAGGGATTCACCCCTCCACTTT. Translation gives CASSLDLRDSPLHF.

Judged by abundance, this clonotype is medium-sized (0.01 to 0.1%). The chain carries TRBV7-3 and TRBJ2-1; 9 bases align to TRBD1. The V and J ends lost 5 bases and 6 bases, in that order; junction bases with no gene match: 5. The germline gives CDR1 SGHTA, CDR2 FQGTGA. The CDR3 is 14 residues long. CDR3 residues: CASSVGQGINEQFF. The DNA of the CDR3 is TGTGCCAGCAGCGTGGGACAGGGAATCAATGAGCAGTTCTTC.

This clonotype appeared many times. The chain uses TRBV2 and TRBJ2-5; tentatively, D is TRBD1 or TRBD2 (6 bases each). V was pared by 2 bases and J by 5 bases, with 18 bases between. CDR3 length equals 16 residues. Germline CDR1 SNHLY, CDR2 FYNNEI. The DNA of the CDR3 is TGTGCCAGCAGTGAAATCCCCGGGGGCGCAGGGGAGACCCAGTACTTC. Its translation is CASSEIPGGAGETQYF.

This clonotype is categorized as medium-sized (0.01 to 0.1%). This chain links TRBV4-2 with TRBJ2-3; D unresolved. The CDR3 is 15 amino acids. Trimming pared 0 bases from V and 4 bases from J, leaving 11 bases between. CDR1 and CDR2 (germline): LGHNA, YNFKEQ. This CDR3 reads CASSQDLLISDTQYF. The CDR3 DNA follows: TGTGCCAGCAGCCAAGACCTCCTTATATCAGATACGCAGTATTTT.